The 12 T cell receptor beta chains given below trace back to one sample, sequenced in a study of radiotherapy plus CTLA-4 blockade in lung cancer. Assay: immunoSEQ multiplex PCR; the TCRdb copy retains only in-frame clones and omits some. The sample consists of roughly 97,000 clones, about 70% of them appearing once. Sample: peripheral blood, taken from a patient treated with radiotherapy plus ipilimumab. The receptors here all came from a human donor with non-small cell lung cancer who had a partial response to radiotherapy plus ipilimumab. Some clones in this sample may be carry-over from other donors' samples.

The chain recombines TRBV5-1 with TRBJ2-7, with 9 bases matching TRBD2. Germline lookup yields CDR1 SGHRS and CDR2 YFSETQ. The CDR3 runs to 16 residues. V lost 4 bases, J lost 0 bases, and 8 bases stayed unmatched. For the CDR3, the DNA is TGCGCCAGCAGCCTGGGGACTAGCCATAGCTCCTACGAGCAGTACTTC. Its translation is CASSLGTSHSSYEQYF.

For the CDR3, the DNA is TGTGCCAGCAGCTTACTGTCCGGGGATACGCAGTATTTT. It codes for CASSLLSGDTQYF. The chain uses TRBV7-3 and TRBJ2-3, with D unclear. V lost 2 bases, J lost 6 bases, and 9 bases lay in between. The CDR3 length is 13 residues. The germline gives CDR1 SGHTA, CDR2 FQGTGA.

This chain uses TRBV7-6 with TRBJ2-3; D possibly corresponds to TRBD2 (6 bases). The CDR3 covers 15 residues. V lost 5 bases, J lost 0 bases, and 12 bases lay in between. In germline, CDR1 is SGHVS, CDR2 FNYEAQ. CDR3 bases: TGTGCCAGCAGCCCCTTTGGGGGGAGCACAGATACGCAGTATTTT. It translates to CASSPFGGSTDTQYF.

This chain connects TRBV6-5 to TRBJ2-5; maybe TRBD2 (6 bases). There are 16 residues in the CDR3. Trimming removed 0 bases at V and 4 bases at J, with 15 bases between. The V gene's germline CDR1 is MNHEY and CDR2 SVGAGI. Here the CDR3 reads CASSYSRSTRGETQYF. CDR3 bases: TGTGCCAGCAGTTACTCCAGGTCGACTAGAGGAGAGACCCAGTACTTC.

This rearrangement joins TRBV5-6 to TRBJ1-2; possible D gene TRBD1, 5 bases. Germline assignment: CDR1 SGHDT and CDR2 YYEEEE. This CDR3 is 14 amino acids long. Trimming removed 0 bases at V and 8 bases at J, with 14 bases between. The CDR3, as DNA: TGTGCCAGCAGCTTGGAATGGGGCAACGGAGGCTACACCTTC. It codes for CASSLEWGNGGYTF.

V gene TRBV7-3 combines with J gene TRBJ2-1, with D possibly TRBD1 on 6 matching bases. Trimming removed 6 bases at V and 6 bases at J, with 15 bases between. Looked up from germline, CDR1 is SGHTA and CDR2 is FQGTGA. The CDR3 has 14 amino acids. CDR3 sequence reads: CASSLGTPSNEQFF. In DNA form, the CDR3 reads TGTGCCAGCAGTCTTGGGACACCATCCAATGAGCAGTTCTTC.

This rearrangement joins TRBV25-1 to TRBJ2-5; the match to TRBD1 covers 7 bases. The CDR3 runs 15 residues. Losses at the gene ends were 5 bases for V and 1 base for J; bases not matched to a gene: 7. Germline loops: CDR1 MGHDK, CDR2 SYGVNS. The CDR3 DNA follows: TGTGCCAGCAGTTCCGGGACAGCCGGCCAAGAGACCCAGTACTTC. Translation gives CASSSGTAGQETQYF. Filled out from reference TRBV25-1 and TRBJ2-5, the complete variable domain reads EADIYQTPRYLVIGTGKKITLECSQTMGHDKMYWYQQDPGMELHLIHYSYGVNSTEKGDLSSESTVSRIRTEHFPLTLESARPSHTSQYLCASSSGTAGQETQYFGPGTRLLVL.

The V and J genes are TRBV21-1 and TRBJ2-2; TRBD2 is taken as the D call from the table, unchecked against the DNA. TRBV21-1 represents a pseudogene. CDR3 length: 14 residues. CDR3 coding DNA: TGTGCCAGCAGCACCGACTCTGACACCGGGGAGCTGTTTTTT. This codes for CASSTDSDTGELFF.

The chain employs TRBV6-5 and TRBJ2-3, with D possibly being TRBD1 (5 bases). The CDR3 spans 13 residues. The germline V gene encodes CDR1 MNHEY and CDR2 SVGAGI. V was cut by 7 bases and J by 3 bases, with 11 bases left in between. The CDR3 protein is CASMKAGTDTQYF. The DNA for the CDR3 is TGTGCCAGCATGAAGGCAGGGACAGATACGCAGTATTTT.

This chain links TRBV19 with TRBJ2-2; D uncertain. Per the germline V gene, CDR1 is LNHDA and CDR2 is SQIVND (reference sequence). V was shortened by 5 bases and J by 4 bases, with 8 bases between the two germline ends. The CDR3 runs 13 residues. DNA for the CDR3: TGTGCCAGTAGTCCTACAGCCACCGGGGAGCTGTTTTTT. Amino acid sequence: CASSPTATGELFF.

This chain joins TRBV7-9 and TRBJ2-7, with TRBD1 matching over 9 bases. This CDR3 is built from 14 residues. CDR1 and CDR2 (germline): SEHNR, FQNEAQ (reference sequence). The ends lost 2 bases at V and 4 bases at J; junction bases unmatched: 3. The CDR3 DNA sequence: TGTGCCAGCAGCTTAATGGGACAGGGTTACGAGCAGTACTTC. Residues: CASSLMGQGYEQYF.

The chain uses TRBV18 and TRBJ2-2, with D possibly being TRBD1 (6 bases). The CDR3 totals 16 residues. Trimming took off 3 bases at V and 7 bases at J, with 18 bases between the two ends. The germline gives CDR1 KGHSH, CDR2 LQKENI. The CDR3 protein is CASSPGNRASRGELFF. The CDR3 DNA follows: TGTGCCAGCTCACCCGGGAACAGGGCGTCCCGCGGGGAGCTGTTTTTT.